A selection of T cell receptor beta chains follows, all from one sample in a study of T cell responses to AZD1222 COVID-19 vaccine. Using immunoSEQ multiplex PCR, the repertoire was profiled, and TCRdb retains in-frame clones only, with some absent. The sample yields 140,000 to 150,000 clones, 82% seen once. This specimen was peripheral blood, taken on day 0 of MenACWY control vaccination. The receptors originated from an adult in good health. The CDR3 runs from the conserved cysteine through the conserved F or W. The D gene is left open where the match is weak. The size entry is marked missing in some rows and otherwise reads once, few, many or a size class.

v_gene,j_gene,abundance,d_gene,CDR3aa,CDR3nt
TRBV5-1,TRBJ2-7,-,TRBD1,CASSSLQGLGNEQYF,TGCGCCAGCAGCTCATTACAGGGGCTGGGGAACGAGCAGTACTTC
TRBV7-9,TRBJ1-4,-,TRBD1,CASPLSGTVNEKLFF,TGTGCCAGCCCCCTCAGTGGGACAGTTAATGAAAAACTGTTTTTT
TRBV5-4,TRBJ2-3,-,TRBD2,CASSLERTSAQYF,TGTGCCAGCAGCTTGGAACGGACTAGCGCGCAGTATTTT
TRBV6-5,TRBJ2-5,-,-,CASRPAGRGGETQYF,TGTGCCAGCCGTCCGGCAGGGAGAGGGGGGGAGACCCAGTACTTC
TRBV15,TRBJ2-1,-,TRBD1,CATSREGGGQRNEQFF,TGTGCCACCAGCAGAGAAGGGGGCGGCCAACGGAATGAGCAGTTCTTC
TRBV18,TRBJ1-3,-,TRBD1,CASSHTTGTGITSGNTIYF,TGTGCCAGCTCGCACACCACCGGGACAGGTATTACCTCTGGAAACACCATATATTTT
TRBV6-5,TRBJ1-1,-,-,CASSYQANTEAFF,TGTGCCAGCAGTTATCAAGCGAACACTGAAGCTTTCTTT
TRBV28,TRBJ2-4,-,-,CASSLRQTRAKNIQYF,TGTGCCAGCAGTTTAAGACAGACGAGGGCCAAAAACATTCAGTACTTC
TRBV5-1,TRBJ1-3,few,-,CASSFDRNTIYF,TGCGCCAGCAGCTTTGATCGAAACACCATATATTTT
TRBV2,TRBJ2-2,-,TRBD1,CASSKGQGAMAGELFF,TGTGCCAGCAGTAAGGGACAGGGGGCGATGGCCGGGGAGCTGTTTTTT
TRBV5-1,TRBJ2-5,-,TRBD1,CASSLGPRGTGGGETQYF,TGCGCCAGCAGCTTGGGTCCTCGAGGGACAGGGGGCGGGGAGACCCAGTACTTC
TRBV5-4,TRBJ2-5,-,-,CASSFKGSETQYF,TGTGCCAGCAGCTTCAAGGGATCAGAGACCCAGTACTTC
TRBV7-9,TRBJ1-4,-,TRBD1,CASSLRDRGFESLNEKLFF,TGTGCCAGCAGCTTACGGGACAGGGGATTTGAGTCCCTTAATGAAAAACTGTTTTTT
TRBV24-1,TRBJ2-2,once,TRBD2,CATSDRRGLRDTGELFF,TGTGCCACCAGTGACCGGCGGGGGTTAAGGGACACCGGGGAGCTGTTTTTT
TRBV7-3,TRBJ2-2,-,-,CASSLTFGASTGELFF,TGTGCCAGCAGCCTAACTTTTGGTGCGAGCACCGGGGAGCTGTTTTTT
TRBV5-1,TRBJ1-1,-,-,CASSLVLTSATEAFF,TGCGCCAGCAGCTTGGTCCTGACATCTGCCACTGAAGCTTTCTTT
TRBV6-5,TRBJ1-3,-,-,CASILDTSSGNTIYF,TGTGCCAGTATACTAGATACCTCTTCTGGAAACACCATATATTTT
TRBV28,TRBJ2-5,-,-,CASSFRQGLYQETQYF,TGTGCCAGCAGTTTCAGGCAGGGCCTTTACCAAGAGACCCAGTACTTC
TRBV2,TRBJ2-3,few,TRBD1,CARTGAAATQYF,TGTGCCAGGACAGGGGCCGCCGCTACGCAGTATTTT
TRBV2,TRBJ1-2,-,TRBD1,CASIPGQYGYTF,TGTGCCAGCATTCCGGGACAGTATGGCTACACCTTC
TRBV7-6,TRBJ1-6,-,-,CASSLGGGKSSPLHF,TGTGCCAGCAGCTTAGGGGGGGGCAAGAGTTCACCCCTCCACTTT
TRBV3-1/TRBV3-2,TRBJ1-6,-,-,CASSQAPWRNYNSPLHF,TGTGCCAGCAGCCAAGCCCCATGGAGAAATTATAATTCACCCCTCCACTTT
TRBV6-2/TRBV6-3,TRBJ2-5,-,-,CASSYSVFQETQYF,TGTGCCAGCAGTTACTCGGTTTTCCAAGAGACCCAGTACTTC
TRBV15,TRBJ1-5,-,-,CATRAVGNQPQHF,TGTGCCACCAGGGCAGTAGGCAATCAGCCCCAGCATTTT